Below are 31 T cell receptor beta chains sequenced from a single sample in a study of blood T cell repertoires in COVID-19. The method was immunoSEQ multiplex PCR; TCRdb's version includes in-frame clones alone and lacks a portion of them. The sample has 350,000 to 400,000 clones; approximately 86% are singletons. The sample consisted of peripheral blood. The origin of the receptors is a woman aged 55-70 years with COVID-19, enrolled during active disease.

This clone was detected only once. The chain carries TRBV19 and TRBJ2-1, with D unresolved. The germline V and J ends were trimmed by 1 base and 0 bases, with 10 bases remaining between them. Germline CDR1 reads LNHDA; CDR2 reads SQIVND (reference sequence). This CDR3 has 16 amino acids. CDR3 bases: TGTGCCAGTAGTATAGCCTTACTTAGCTCCTACAATGAGCAGTTCTTC. This codes for CASSIALLSSYNEQFF.

The chain joins TRBV7-9 to TRBJ2-6; perhaps TRBD1 as D (5 bases). This CDR3 contains 16 residues. Germline V lookup: CDR1 SEHNR, CDR2 FQNEAQ (reference sequence). The ends were cut back, 2 bases at V and 7 bases at J, with 15 bases in the middle. Here the CDR3 reads CASSLSRQGRANVLTF. In nucleotides, the CDR3 is TGTGCCAGCAGCTTATCTCGTCAGGGTAGAGCCAACGTCCTGACTTTC.

This rearrangement joins TRBV5-1 to TRBJ2-5; 8 positions agree with TRBD1. CDR1 SGHRS and CDR2 YFSETQ come from the germline V gene. J lost 2 bases, V lost 0 bases, and 6 bases had no gene match. The CDR3 contains 16 residues. The CDR3 spells CASSLGTGYGQETQYF. The CDR3 nucleotides read TGCGCCAGCAGCTTGGGGACAGGGTATGGGCAAGAGACCCAGTACTTC.

The chain carries TRBV6-2 or TRBV6-3 and TRBJ1-1; perhaps TRBD1 as D (6 bases). CDR1 is MNHEY, CDR2 SVGEGT, per germline. The CDR3 contains 15 residues. The V and J ends lost 2 bases and 5 bases respectively, with 15 bases between them. CDR3 bases: TGTGCCAGCAGTTACCCGACAGGCCAGGGGACTGAAGCTTTCTTT. It yields the protein CASSYPTGQGTEAFF.

The rearrangement joins TRBV7-9 to TRBJ1-1, with a possible D match to TRBD1 (6 bases). Germline CDR1 reads SEHNR; CDR2 reads FQNEAQ (reference sequence). The V gene lost 4 bases and the J gene lost 2 bases, with 11 bases spanning the gap. CDR3 size: 14 residues. CDR3 DNA: TGTGCCAGCAGCTCACAGGGAAAAAACACTGAAGCTTTCTTT. It translates to CASSSQGKNTEAFF. The full variable domain, its missing parts supplied by reference TRBV7-9 and TRBJ1-1, is DTGVSQNPRHKITKRGQNVTFRCDPISEHNRLYWYRQTLGQGPEFLTYFQNEAQLEKSRLLSDRFSAERPKGSFSTLEIQRTEQGDSAMYLCASSSQGKNTEAFFGQGTRLTVV.

The J gene is TRBJ2-3, the V gene TRBV5-1; 8 nucleotides align to TRBD1. With V trimmed by 3 bases and J by 4 bases, 7 bases remained unmatched. The CDR3 runs 15 residues. The germline V gene encodes CDR1 SGHRS and CDR2 YFSETQ. The CDR3 here is CASSSSIQGADTQYF. In DNA form, the CDR3 reads TGCGCCAGCAGCTCAAGCATACAGGGGGCAGATACGCAGTATTTT.

The rearrangement links TRBV6-5 to TRBJ1-1, with TRBD1 matching 9 bases. V was pared by 0 bases and J by 8 bases, with 7 bases of the junction left unmatched. Germline V gene sequence: CDR1 MNHEY, CDR2 SVGAGI. This CDR3 has 15 residues. CDR3 bases: TGTGCCAGCAGTTACTCGGGACAGGGTTCGGACGAAGCTTTCTTT. Translated: CASSYSGQGSDEAFF.

The chain couples TRBV11-3 to TRBJ2-6, with D perhaps TRBD1 (5 bases). Trimming left V 6 bases short and J 2 bases short, with 11 bases between. Per germline, CDR1 SGHNT and CDR2 YENEEA. This CDR3 is 15 amino acids long. CDR3 sequence: CASSLRGTGANVLTF. CDR3 nucleotide sequence: TGTGCCAGCAGTTTAAGGGGTACTGGGGCCAACGTCCTGACTTTC. The variable domain in full, completed from reference TRBV11-3 and TRBJ2-6, reads EAGVVQSPRYKIIEKKQPVAFWCNPISGHNTLYWYLQNLGQGPELLIRYENEEAVDDSQLPKDRFSAERLKGVDSTLKIQPAELGDSAVYLCASSLRGTGANVLTFGAGSRLTVL.

DNA of the CDR3: TGTGCCACCAGTGACGTATATAATTCACCCCTCCACTTT. Protein sequence: CATSDVYNSPLHF. The chain carries TRBV24-1 and TRBJ1-6; the D is unclear. With 4 bases removed from V and 4 bases from J, the gap between germline ends came to 4 bases. CDR3 length: 13 residues. Germline assignment: CDR1 KGHDR and CDR2 SFDVKD.

The CDR3 reads CASSQGVGRDDTEAFF. Here the CDR3 DNA reads TGTGCCAGCAGCCAAGGGGTGGGGAGGGATGACACTGAAGCTTTCTTT. The chain uses TRBV4-2 and TRBJ1-1; D is unclear. Per the germline V gene, CDR1 is LGHNA and CDR2 is YNFKEQ. The CDR3 is 16 amino acids. V was trimmed by 1 base and J by 3 bases, leaving 15 bases between them.

The genes are TRBV7-2 and TRBJ2-2; 10 positions match TRBD1. Germline CDR1 SGHTA, CDR2 FQGNSA. The V segment lost 5 bases and the J segment 3 bases; nucleotides outside the gene matches: 6. The CDR3 totals 16 residues. The chain's CDR3 is CASSTRDRGYTGELFF. The CDR3 DNA reads as TGTGCCAGCAGCACCCGGGACAGGGGATACACCGGGGAGCTGTTTTTT.

The rearrangement links TRBV4-2 to TRBJ1-1, with D hard to call. V shed 1 base and J shed 1 base, with 16 bases lying between them. Germline V gene data show CDR1 as LGHNA and CDR2 as YNFKEQ. This CDR3 is 17 amino acids long. The CDR3 region has the DNA TGTGCCAGCAGCCAAGGAGGGCTGACGGGGTGGAACACTGAAGCTTTCTTT. Its translation is CASSQGGLTGWNTEAFF.

The chain employs TRBV13 and TRBJ2-5; possible D gene TRBD2, 7 bases. In germline, CDR1 is PRHDT, CDR2 FYEKMQ (reference sequence). The CDR3 is 18 residues long. Trimming pared 4 bases from V and 3 bases from J, leaving 24 bases between. The CDR3 nucleotides are TGTGCCAGCAGCTCCCCCCCTTTGTGGGGGGGGGACAAAGAGACCCAGTACTTC. Amino acid sequence: CASSSPPLWGGDKETQYF.

V and J are TRBV4-3 and TRBJ2-3; D may be TRBD2 (5 bases). The length of the CDR3 is 12 residues. Germline values: CDR1 LGHNA, CDR2 YSLEER. V lost 4 bases and J lost 4, with 6 bases in between. The DNA for the CDR3 is TGCGCCAGCAGCCGAGGGTCAGATACGCAGTATTTT. Protein product: CASSRGSDTQYF.

The CDR3 DNA sequence: TGTGCCAGCAGCGTAGATTCGGGGGGTTCACCCCTCCACTTT. This sequence encodes CASSVDSGGSPLHF. V usage is TRBV9 and J usage is TRBJ1-6; possible D gene TRBD1, 5 bases. V dropped 0 bases and J dropped 9 bases, with 10 bases sitting between them. The CDR3 loop spans 14 amino acids. Germline CDR1 is SGDLS and CDR2 is YYNGEE. The full variable domain, completed using reference TRBV9 and TRBJ1-6, is DSGVTQTPKHLITATGQRVTLRCSPRSGDLSVYWYQQSLDQGLQFLIQYYNGEERAKGNILERFSAQQFPDLHSELNLSSLELGDSALYFCASSVDSGGSPLHFGNGTRLTVT.

V usage is TRBV10-3 and J usage is TRBJ1-2; 8 nucleotides agree with TRBD1. Unmatched junction bases numbered 6, after V lost 6 bases and J lost 6 bases. Germline lookup yields CDR1 ENHRY and CDR2 SYGVKD. The CDR3 length is 13 residues. CDR3 nucleotide sequence: TGTGCCATCAGCCGCACAGGGGGAGATGGCTACACCTTC. Encoded protein: CAISRTGGDGYTF.

V and J are TRBV27 and TRBJ2-7; D is perhaps TRBD1 (6 bases). This CDR3 contains 13 residues. With 8 bases removed from V and 7 bases from J, the gap between germline ends came to 18 bases. Germline V gene lookup returns CDR1 MNHEY and CDR2 SMNVEV (reference sequence). CDR3 bases: TGTGCCAGCTCGCGAGGGGGTGTGGGGGAGCAGTACTTC. As protein: CASSRGGVGEQYF.

V and J are TRBV18 and TRBJ1-4; 7 bases line up with TRBD1. The CDR3 runs to 13 residues. The V gene end was trimmed by 4 bases and the J gene end by 10 bases; junction bases not matched to a gene: 6. Germline CDR1 reads KGHSH; CDR2 reads LQKENI. The CDR3 DNA reads TGTGCCAGCTCACGGCAGGGGGTCGCAAAACTGTTTTTT. Its translation: CASSRQGVAKLFF. Using reference TRBV18 and TRBJ1-4 for the parts outside the CDR3, the full variable domain is NAGVMQNPRHLVRRRGQEARLRCSPMKGHSHVYWYRQLPEEGLKFMVYLQKENIIDESGMPKERFSAEFPKEGPSILRIQQVVRGDSAAYFCASSRQGVAKLFFGSGTQLSVL.

This chain joins TRBV6-1 and TRBJ2-1, with a tentative D call TRBD1 (7 bases). Trimming cost V 2 bases and J 0 bases, with 8 bases left between them. The CDR3 has 15 residues. Per the germline V gene, CDR1 is MNHNS and CDR2 is SASEGT. The CDR3 is CASSEQGGSYNEQFF. CDR3 coding DNA: TGTGCCAGCAGTGAACAGGGGGGCTCCTACAATGAGCAGTTCTTC.

The rearrangement links TRBV7-9 to TRBJ2-7, with 7 nucleotides matching TRBD1. CDR3 size: 12 residues. In germline, CDR1 is SEHNR, CDR2 FQNEAQ (reference sequence). With V trimmed by 5 bases and J by 5 bases, 3 bases remained unmatched. The CDR3 DNA is TGTGCCAGCAGCCGGGACAGTAACGAGCAGTACTTC. The encoded protein is CASSRDSNEQYF. The full variable domain, with the rest looked up from reference TRBV7-9 and TRBJ2-7, is DTGVSQNPRHKITKRGQNVTFRCDPISEHNRLYWYRQTLGQGPEFLTYFQNEAQLEKSRLLSDRFSAERPKGSFSTLEIQRTEQGDSAMYLCASSRDSNEQYFGPGTRLTVT.

This clone was observed once. The chain employs TRBV7-9 and TRBJ2-3, with 9 nucleotides matching TRBD1. The CDR3 runs to 15 residues. Germline V CDR1 and CDR2: SEHNR, FQNEAQ (reference sequence). V was clipped by 5 bases and J by 8 bases; unmatched bases: 11. The chain's CDR3 is CASSVPGQGLVTQYF. The CDR3 DNA reads TGTGCCAGCAGCGTACCGGGACAGGGCTTAGTTACGCAGTATTTT.

The chain joins TRBV11-1 to TRBJ2-7, with 10 bases fitting TRBD1. Per germline, CDR1 SGHAT and CDR2 FQDESV (reference sequence). The CDR3 extends over 14 amino acids. The V segment lost 5 bases and the J segment 7 bases; nucleotides outside the gene matches: 8. CDR3 protein: CASSLGTGVWEQYF. CDR3 nucleotides: TGTGCCAGCAGCCTGGGGACAGGGGTCTGGGAGCAGTACTTC.

V usage is TRBV7-3 and J usage is TRBJ2-5, with 7 nucleotides matching TRBD2. V shed 5 bases and J 2 bases; nucleotides not matched to a gene: 14. The CDR3 has 17 residues. Germline CDR1 and CDR2: SGHTA and FQGTGA. CDR3 amino acids: CASSPRGTLAEQETQYF. The DNA for the CDR3 is TGTGCCAGCAGCCCCCGAGGGACCCTAGCGGAACAAGAGACCCAGTACTTC.

This chain connects TRBV11-3 to TRBJ1-1; possibly TRBD1 for D (6 bases). The CDR3 length is 11 residues. V dropped 2 bases and J dropped 10 bases, with 8 bases sitting between them. Germline V lookup: CDR1 SGHNT, CDR2 YENEEA. This CDR3 is CASSLTGRAFF. The DNA for the CDR3 is TGTGCCAGCAGCTTAACAGGGAGAGCTTTCTTT. Supplemented by reference TRBV11-3 and TRBJ1-1, the full variable domain reads EAGVVQSPRYKIIEKKQPVAFWCNPISGHNTLYWYLQNLGQGPELLIRYENEEAVDDSQLPKDRFSAERLKGVDSTLKIQPAELGDSAVYLCASSLTGRAFFGQGTRLTVV.

This rearrangement joins TRBV13 to TRBJ2-1; the D gene is possibly TRBD2 (7 bases). CDR1 is PRHDT and CDR2 is FYEKMQ in the germline V gene (reference sequence). Trimming removed 5 bases from V and 8 bases from J, with 19 bases in between. CDR3 length equals 15 residues. CDR3 sequence (DNA): TGTGCCAGCAGCCCCTGGGCGGGGGCCGGGCATGAGCAGTTCTTC. It yields the protein CASSPWAGAGHEQFF.

V is TRBV7-8 and J is TRBJ2-7; D perhaps matches TRBD1 (6 bases). V lost 6 bases and J 2 bases, leaving 20 bases between the germline ends. Germline CDR1 SGHVS, CDR2 FQNEAQ. The CDR3 extends over 16 amino acids. CDR3 nucleotide sequence: TGTGCCAGCAGGGGGGCAGAGACCCTCCTTCCCTACGAGCAGTACTTC. Translating gives CASRGAETLLPYEQYF.

The V and J genes are TRBV25-1 and TRBJ1-5; D not certain. Germline values: CDR1 MGHDK, CDR2 SYGVNS. The CDR3 covers 13 residues. V was pared by 6 bases and J by 3 bases, with 9 bases between. This CDR3 is CASRGGLNQPQHF. The CDR3 DNA sequence: TGTGCCAGCAGGGGCGGGCTCAATCAGCCCCAGCATTTT.

The J gene is TRBJ2-1, the V gene TRBV7-2, with 11 bases aligning to TRBD1. The germline V gene encodes CDR1 SGHTA and CDR2 FQGNSA. The CDR3 is 15 amino acids. With V trimmed by 8 bases and J by 0 bases, 3 bases remained unmatched. In DNA form, the CDR3 reads TGTGCCAGCGGGACAGGGGGGAGCTCCTACAATGAGCAGTTCTTC. Protein sequence: CASGTGGSSYNEQFF.

This clone came up a few times. The chain is built from TRBV19 and TRBJ1-1, with 11 bases identical to TRBD1. Germline trimming cut 11 bases from V and 3 bases from J; bases unmatched to any gene: 5. Per the germline V gene, CDR1 is LNHDA and CDR2 is SQIVND (reference sequence). CDR3 size: 13 residues. DNA for the CDR3: TGTGCCTCTTGGACAGGGGGCTACACTGAAGCTTTCTTT. This sequence encodes CASWTGGYTEAFF.

For the CDR3, the DNA is TGTGCCAGCAGCGTTGAAGGGCAGGGACTCTACAATGAGCAGTTCTTC. This translates into CASSVEGQGLYNEQFF. This chain connects TRBV9 to TRBJ2-1; perhaps TRBD2 as D (6 bases). V was shortened by 2 bases and J by 3 bases, with 15 bases between the two germline ends. The CDR3 runs to 16 residues. CDR1 SGDLS and CDR2 YYNGEE come from the germline V gene. Full variable domain (missing parts from reference TRBV9 and TRBJ2-1): DSGVTQTPKHLITATGQRVTLRCSPRSGDLSVYWYQQSLDQGLQFLIQYYNGEERAKGNILERFSAQQFPDLHSELNLSSLELGDSALYFCASSVEGQGLYNEQFFGPGTRLTVL.

The chain employs TRBV9 and TRBJ2-1, with 10 bases lining up with TRBD2. This CDR3 has 14 residues. CDR1 is SGDLS, CDR2 YYNGEE, per germline. Trimming cost V 3 bases and J 9 bases; bases outside gene matches: 6. CDR3 DNA: TGTGCCAGCAGCGGAGCGGGGGGGCCTAGTGAGCAGTTCTTC. Protein product: CASSGAGGPSEQFF. Based on the CDR3 plus reference TRBV9 and TRBJ2-1, the full variable domain is DSGVTQTPKHLITATGQRVTLRCSPRSGDLSVYWYQQSLDQGLQFLIQYYNGEERAKGNILERFSAQQFPDLHSELNLSSLELGDSALYFCASSGAGGPSEQFFGPGTRLTVL.